The 23 T cell receptor beta chains presented below share a single source sample, sequenced in a study of T cell changes during pregnancy in multiple sclerosis. Assay used: immunoSEQ multiplex PCR; TCRdb lists only in-frame clones, some missing. The table records about 46,000 clones, about 91% of them present only once. This specimen consisted of CD8+ T cells from peripheral blood mononuclear cells, obtained in the second trimester of pregnancy. Receptor source: a female donor with multiple sclerosis, enrolled in a pregnancy study.

J is TRBJ1-2 and V is TRBV27; 8 bases map to TRBD1. CDR3 length equals 12 residues. Per germline, CDR1 MNHEY and CDR2 SMNVEV (reference sequence). J was trimmed by 7 bases and V by 7 bases; bases with no gene match: 5. CDR3 residues: CASKQGALGYTF. In nucleotides, the CDR3 is TGTGCCAGCAAGCAGGGGGCGCTTGGCTACACCTTC.

The rearrangement joins TRBV27 to TRBJ1-2, with TRBD1 matching over 8 bases. V was pared by 6 bases and J by 4 bases, with 7 bases of the junction left unmatched. This CDR3 has 14 residues. CDR1 is MNHEY, CDR2 SMNVEV, per germline (reference sequence). DNA of the CDR3: TGTGCCAGCAGCTCAGGGGGCGCTGGCTATGGCTACACCTTC. This encodes CASSSGGAGYGYTF.

The chain carries TRBV27 and TRBJ2-2, with D unresolved. This CDR3 comprises 16 residues. V gave up 0 bases and J gave up 6 bases, with 14 bases separating them. Germline loops: CDR1 MNHEY, CDR2 SMNVEV (reference sequence). In DNA, the CDR3 is TGTGCCAGCAGTTTATCGGGCAGGTCCTCTCCCGGGGAGCTGTTTTTT. Residues: CASSLSGRSSPGELFF.

The chain carries TRBV7-9 and TRBJ2-3, with D possibly TRBD2 on 5 matching bases. Per the germline V gene, CDR1 is SEHNR and CDR2 is FQNEAQ (reference sequence). Trimming removed 4 bases at V and 2 bases at J, with 13 bases between. The CDR3 covers 15 residues. The CDR3 nucleotides read TGTGCCAGCAGCTCGGAGGACGGACTCACAGATACGCAGTATTTT. It is translated as CASSSEDGLTDTQYF.

The chain combines TRBV27 with TRBJ2-7; the match to TRBD1 covers 9 bases. CDR3 length: 15 residues. CDR1 and CDR2 from the germline V gene are MNHEY and SMNVEV (reference sequence). The V and J ends lost 5 bases and 5 bases, in that order; junction bases with no gene match: 10. The CDR3 sequence is CASSLRQGGFHEQYF. The CDR3 DNA sequence: TGTGCCAGCAGTCTCCGACAGGGGGGGTTCCACGAGCAGTACTTC.

V and J are TRBV2 and TRBJ2-1, with D possibly being TRBD2 (5 bases). The germline V gene has CDR1 SNHLY and CDR2 FYNNEI. The CDR3 consists of 15 residues. V dropped 3 bases and J dropped 7 bases, with 16 bases sitting between them. The CDR3 here is CASSDPSTGGNEQFF. CDR3 DNA sequence: TGTGCCAGCAGTGACCCCTCGACCGGAGGTAATGAGCAGTTCTTC. The whole variable domain, remainder taken from reference TRBV2 and TRBJ2-1, is EPEVTQTPSHQVTQMGQEVILRCVPISNHLYFYWYRQILGQKVEFLVSFYNNEISEKSEIFDDQFSVERPDGSNFTLKIRSTKLEDSAMYFCASSDPSTGGNEQFFGPGTRLTVL.

V and J are TRBV11-2 and TRBJ2-1; the match to TRBD2 covers 8 bases. This CDR3 spans 16 amino acids. V lost 6 bases to trimming and J lost 0 bases; unmatched junction nucleotides: 7. Germline V gives CDR1 SGHAT, CDR2 FQNNGV. The CDR3 DNA reads TGTGCCAGCAGTCGAGCGGGGGAGGGCTCCTACAATGAGCAGTTCTTC. It codes for CASSRAGEGSYNEQFF. Full variable domain (missing parts from reference TRBV11-2 and TRBJ2-1): EAGVAQSPRYKIIEKRQSVAFWCNPISGHATLYWYQQILGQGPKLLIQFQNNGVVDDSQLPKDRFSAERLKGVDSTLKIQPAKLEDSAVYLCASSRAGEGSYNEQFFGPGTRLTVL.

The gene calls are TRBV12-5 and TRBJ2-7; 9 bases agree with TRBD1. CDR1 LGHNT and CDR2 FRNRAP come from the germline V gene. The trim removed 5 bases at V and 6 bases at J, leaving 5 bases unmatched. The CDR3 is 13 residues long. CDR3 sequence: CASGPGTGSEQYF. The CDR3 coding sequence is TGTGCTAGTGGTCCAGGGACAGGGAGCGAGCAGTACTTC.

The table lists this clone with a count of one. The chain is built from TRBV25-1 and TRBJ2-1; D gene uncertain. The V end was cut by 1 base, the J end by 5 bases, with 12 bases between. CDR1 MGHDK and CDR2 SYGVNS come from the germline V gene. The CDR3 runs 15 residues. CDR3 region: CASSEFYYPDNEQFF. CDR3 in DNA: TGTGCCAGCAGTGAATTCTACTACCCCGACAATGAGCAGTTCTTC.

Here the CDR3 reads CASSLSQGSEQYF. CDR3 nucleotide sequence: TGTGCCAGCAGCTTATCACAGGGGTCCGAGCAGTACTTC. The chain joins TRBV11-1 to TRBJ2-7, with 7 positions matching TRBD1. The CDR3 is 13 residues long. With V trimmed by 2 bases and J by 6 bases, 4 bases remained unmatched. The germline CDR1 and CDR2 sequences are SGHAT and FQDESV (reference sequence). Supplemented by reference TRBV11-1 and TRBJ2-7, the full variable domain reads EAEVAQSPRYKITEKSQAVAFWCDPISGHATLYWYRQILGQGPELLVQFQDESVVDDSQLPKDRFSAERLKGVDSTLKIQPAELGDSAMYLCASSLSQGSEQYFGPGTRLTVT.

The chain combines TRBV5-8 with TRBJ2-3, with TRBD1 identical over 9 bases. Germline V gene lookup returns CDR1 SGHTS and CDR2 YDEGEE. This CDR3 has 16 residues. V gave up 2 bases and J gave up 2 bases; unmatched junction bases: 6. DNA of the CDR3: TGTGCCAGCAGCTTAAACACAGGGGGCTACACAGATACGCAGTATTTT. Translating it yields CASSLNTGGYTDTQYF.

The chain recombines TRBV19 with TRBJ1-2; tentative D call: TRBD1 (6 bases). This CDR3 has 15 amino acids. Trimming pared 5 bases from V and 4 bases from J, leaving 17 bases between. Germline loops: CDR1 LNHDA, CDR2 SQIVND (reference sequence). CDR3 bases: TGTGCCAGTAGTTCCATGGACAGTCTCGGCTATGGCTACACCTTC. It specifies CASSSMDSLGYGYTF. Combining the CDR3 with reference TRBV19 and TRBJ1-2 gives the whole variable domain DGGITQSPKYLFRKEGQNVTLSCEQNLNHDAMYWYRQDPGQGLRLIYYSQIVNDFQKGDIAEGYSVSREKKESFPLTVTSAQKNPTAFYLCASSSMDSLGYGYTFGSGTRLTVV.

The V call is TRBV14, the J call TRBJ2-7; tentatively, D is TRBD1 (5 bases). The length of the CDR3 is 14 residues. V lost 4 bases and J 5 bases, leaving 15 bases between the germline ends. Per the germline V gene, CDR1 is SGHDN and CDR2 is FVKESK. The CDR3 DNA reads as TGTGCCAGCAGCCTCACGACGACCAGGGACGAGCAGTACTTC. The encoded protein is CASSLTTTRDEQYF.

The CDR3 region is CASRHRDRGPYNEQFF. The CDR3 nucleotides are TGTGCCAGCAGACACCGGGACAGGGGTCCCTACAATGAGCAGTTCTTC. This chain joins TRBV7-9 and TRBJ2-1, with TRBD1 identical over 10 bases. Germline assignment: CDR1 SEHNR and CDR2 FQNEAQ (reference sequence). The CDR3 consists of 16 residues. Trimming cost V 6 bases and J 2 bases; bases outside gene matches: 7.

The chain joins TRBV4-1 to TRBJ2-3; D is undetermined. V was shortened by 1 base and J by 4 bases, with 6 bases between the two germline ends. CDR3 length: 13 amino acids. CDR1 and CDR2 (germline): MGHRA, YSYEKL. CDR3 sequence (DNA): TGCGCCAGCAGCCAAGGCCGCGCAGATACGCAGTATTTT. Protein: CASSQGRADTQYF.

V and J are TRBV13 and TRBJ2-1, with TRBD2 matching over 13 bases. There are 20 residues in the CDR3. Germline-derived CDR1 and CDR2 are PRHDT and FYEKMQ (reference sequence). After removal of 6 bases from V and 0 bases from J, the junction contained 14 bases not matched to a gene. CDR3 sequence reads: CASRGPGLAGPRSSYNEQFF. As DNA, the CDR3 is TGTGCCAGCAGGGGGCCGGGACTAGCGGGGCCGAGGAGCTCCTACAATGAGCAGTTCTTC. Full variable domain (outside the CDR3, taken from reference TRBV13 and TRBJ2-1): AAGVIQSPRHLIKEKRETATLKCYPIPRHDTVYWYQQGPGQDPQFLISFYEKMQSDKGSIPDRFSAQQFSDYHSELNMSSLELGDSALYFCASRGPGLAGPRSSYNEQFFGPGTRLTVL.

Only one count was recorded for this clone. The chain couples TRBV6-4 to TRBJ2-3; 11 positions match TRBD2. Unmatched junction bases numbered 8, after V lost 5 bases and J lost 4 bases. The CDR3 loop spans 16 amino acids. Looked up from germline, CDR1 is MRHNA and CDR2 is SNTAGT. CDR3 sequence: CASSKAPTSGADTQYF. The CDR3 coding sequence is TGTGCCAGCAGTAAAGCGCCGACTAGCGGGGCAGATACGCAGTATTTT.

This rearrangement joins TRBV7-2 to TRBJ2-7; 12 bases fit TRBD1. The V and J ends lost 4 bases and 4 bases, in that order; junction bases with no gene match: 5. Germline values: CDR1 SGHTA, CDR2 FQGNSA. The CDR3 is 15 amino acids. The CDR3 DNA sequence: TGTGCCAGCAGCTCCCCGGGACAGGGGGCTTACGAGCAGTACTTC. The encoded protein is CASSSPGQGAYEQYF. The entire variable domain, with the rest obtained from reference TRBV7-2 and TRBJ2-7, is as follows: GAGVSQSPSNKVTEKGKDVELRCDPISGHTALYWYRQSLGQGLEFLIYFQGNSAPDKSGLPSDRFSAERTGGSVSTLTIQRTQQEDSAVYLCASSSPGQGAYEQYFGPGTRLTVT.

The chain links TRBV9 to TRBJ2-2; D perhaps matches TRBD2 (6 bases). The CDR3 is 15 residues long. V lost 2 bases, J lost 4 bases, and 12 bases lay in between. Germline V gives CDR1 SGDLS, CDR2 YYNGEE. CDR3 sequence reads: CASSVDRGGTGELFF. CDR3 nucleotide sequence: TGTGCCAGCAGCGTGGATAGGGGAGGCACCGGGGAGCTGTTTTTT.

The rearrangement uses TRBV14 and TRBJ2-7; D gene ambiguous. Trimming stripped 0 bases from V and 3 bases from J, with 9 bases between. The CDR3 covers 14 residues. CDR1 and CDR2 (germline): SGHDN, FVKESK. CDR3 coding DNA: TGTGCCAGCAGCCAAGACGGGTTCCTCTACGAGCAGTACTTC. Its translation is CASSQDGFLYEQYF.

CDR3 coding DNA: TGTGCCACAAGAGGGGGGGCAATATACAATGAGCAGTTCTTC. This codes for CATRGGAIYNEQFF. The rearrangement links TRBV6-5 to TRBJ2-1, with TRBD2 as a possible D gene (7 bases). Trimming shortened V by 10 bases and J by 4 bases, and 17 bases separated the two germline ends. Germline-derived CDR1 and CDR2 are MNHEY and SVGAGI. This CDR3 spans 14 amino acids.

The chain employs TRBV27 and TRBJ2-3; no clear D gene. The V gene lost 3 bases and the J gene lost 2 bases, with 9 bases spanning the gap. CDR1 is MNHEY and CDR2 is SMNVEV in the germline V gene (reference sequence). This CDR3 is 14 amino acids long. The CDR3 DNA reads TGTGCCAGCAGTTTCTGGCAGAACACAGATACGCAGTATTTT. This encodes CASSFWQNTDTQYF.

The rearrangement links TRBV4-2 to TRBJ2-5; possibly TRBD2 for D (6 bases). This CDR3 comprises 18 residues. V dropped 0 bases and J dropped 5 bases, with 22 bases sitting between them. Germline CDR1 and CDR2: LGHNA and YNFKEQ. The CDR3 region has the DNA TGTGCCAGCAGCCAAGATTTGGGACTCAGTACCTTCGAGGAGACCCAGTACTTC. Residues: CASSQDLGLSTFEETQYF.